Listed here are 15 T cell receptor beta chains from one sample, sequenced in a study of blood T cells in healthy people across ages. With a J-beta primer mix and a sample-barcoded 5' primer, a second PCR ran 7 to 11 cycles. TCRdb used MiXCR to reprocess the 5' RACE reads, holding one entry per CDR3 protein. The table has about 1.8 million distinct CDR3 sequences, roughly 52% seen once. The source material was blood. Source of these receptors: a woman in her thirties or forties in good health.

V gene TRBV7-2 combines with J gene TRBJ1-4; D may be TRBD1 (6 bases). The V gene's germline CDR1 is SGHTA and CDR2 FQGNSA. Trimming took off 7 bases at V and 5 bases at J, with 14 bases between the two ends. The CDR3 contains 14 residues. CDR3 coding DNA: TGTGCCAGCACTGCGGGTCAGGGGAATGAAAAACTGTTTTTT. This sequence encodes CASTAGQGNEKLFF.

The chain carries TRBV12-3 or TRBV12-4 and TRBJ2-7; a possible D gene is TRBD1 (6 bases). Trimming took 6 bases from V and 7 from J, leaving 16 bases between them. This CDR3 has 13 residues. The CDR3: CASRRDTRLEQYF. The CDR3 nucleotides read TGTGCCAGCAGAAGGGACACAAGGTTGGAGCAGTACTTC.

This chain links TRBV19 with TRBJ2-1; a possible D gene is TRBD2 (5 bases). The CDR3 totals 17 residues. Deletions cut 1 base from V and 0 bases from J, with 13 bases between. Germline CDR1 LNHDA, CDR2 SQIVND (reference sequence). The DNA of the CDR3 is TGTGCCAGTAGTATAGCCCCCCCGGGGTCCTCCTACAATGAGCAGTTCTTC. It is translated as CASSIAPPGSSYNEQFF.

A single count supports this clonotype. V and J are TRBV25-1 and TRBJ2-1; D remains unclear. Germline CDR1 and CDR2: MGHDK and SYGVNS. This CDR3 has 18 residues. Trimming stripped 3 bases from V and 0 bases from J, with 18 bases between. The CDR3 bases are TGTGCCAGCAGTGATTCCTTTCCAGCAGAATCCTCCTACAATGAGCAGTTCTTC. Translated: CASSDSFPAESSYNEQFF. Supplemented by reference TRBV25-1 and TRBJ2-1, the full variable domain reads EADIYQTPRYLVIGTGKKITLECSQTMGHDKMYWYQQDPGMELHLIHYSYGVNSTEKGDLSSESTVSRIRTEHFPLTLESARPSHTSQYLCASSDSFPAESSYNEQFFGPGTRLTVL.

The chain has TRBV29-1 and TRBJ1-2; D is undetermined. There are 12 residues in the CDR3. Germline V lookup: CDR1 SQVTM, CDR2 ANQGSEA. V lost 7 bases and J 4 bases, leaving 13 bases between the germline ends. CDR3 bases: TGCAGCGGCGGTCCGGGAGTCTATGGCTACACCTTC. Amino acid sequence: CSGGPGVYGYTF.

The J gene is TRBJ2-1, the V gene TRBV25-1, with 8 bases aligning to TRBD2. CDR3 size: 13 residues. V lost 2 bases and J lost 9; bases outside the gene matches: 3. Per the germline V gene, CDR1 is MGHDK and CDR2 is SYGVNS. CDR3 DNA sequence: TGTGCCAGCAGTGAAACGGCGGGGGGTGAGCAGTTCTTC. Residues: CASSETAGGEQFF.

This chain joins TRBV7-6 and TRBJ2-3; D is undetermined. Germline lookup yields CDR1 SGHVS and CDR2 FNYEAQ. Trimming left V 0 bases short and J 2 bases short, with 9 bases between. The CDR3 length is 15 residues. CDR3 nucleotide sequence: TGTGCCAGCAGCTTAGCGTATCCAGTCACAGATACGCAGTATTTT. It codes for CASSLAYPVTDTQYF.

The chain couples TRBV2 to TRBJ2-7; no clear D gene. The J call may be in error: the DNA end matches TRBJ2-5 better. The germline V gene has CDR1 SNHLY and CDR2 FYNNEI. The CDR3 has 13 amino acids. The CDR3 DNA follows: TGTGCCAGCAGTGAACGGCAGAAGAGGACCCAGTACTTC. This gives the protein CASSERQKRTQYF.

This clonotype was seen many times. The chain recombines TRBV2 with TRBJ2-7; TRBD1 agrees at 8 bases. Trimming cost V 7 bases and J 2 bases; bases outside gene matches: 4. CDR3 length equals 13 residues. CDR1 and CDR2 (germline): SNHLY, FYNNEI. The CDR3 sequence is CASNGQGPYEQYF. The CDR3 nucleotides are TGTGCCAGCAATGGACAGGGTCCCTACGAGCAGTACTTC.

The chain is built from TRBV6-5 and TRBJ2-5; TRBD1 agrees at 7 bases. Trimming took 5 bases from V and 5 from J; bases not matched to a gene: 8. The CDR3 has 14 amino acids. Germline loops: CDR1 MNHEY, CDR2 SVGAGI. The CDR3 here is CASSPGTEHETQYF. The CDR3 DNA follows: TGTGCCAGCAGTCCGGGGACAGAGCATGAGACCCAGTACTTC.

The chain couples TRBV6-6 to TRBJ1-2; D unclear. With 0 bases removed from V and 1 base from J, the gap between germline ends came to 6 bases. CDR1 is MNHNY and CDR2 is SVGAGI in the germline V gene (reference sequence). The CDR3 is made up of 14 amino acids. CDR3 sequence: CASSYSSDNYGYTF. The DNA of the CDR3 is TGTGCCAGCAGTTACTCGTCTGATAACTATGGCTACACCTTC.

This chain uses TRBV4-3 with TRBJ1-4, with 8 bases aligning to TRBD1. Germline V gene sequence: CDR1 LGHNA, CDR2 YSLEER. Trimming removed 0 bases from V and 8 bases from J; junction bases left unmatched: 11. This CDR3 comprises 17 residues. The CDR3 coding sequence is TGCGCCAGCAGCCAAGATTCACGGACAGGGTTCCGGGAAAAACTGTTTTTT. As protein: CASSQDSRTGFREKLFF.

This clonotype has only a few counts. This sequence joins TRBV20-1 and TRBJ2-3; D call uncertain. Germline V gene sequence: CDR1 DFQATT, CDR2 SNEGSKA (reference sequence). The V end lost 2 bases, the J end lost 6 bases, and 12 bases lay between the germline ends. The CDR3 runs 13 residues. CDR3 DNA sequence: TGCAGTGCTAGACATCTCCGAGGCGATACGCAGTATTTT. It translates to CSARHLRGDTQYF.

This clonotype came up a few times. The J gene is TRBJ2-1, the V gene TRBV7-8; 7 nucleotides align to TRBD2. V dropped 4 bases and J dropped 2; count of bases not matched to a gene: 5. The CDR3 sequence is 15 residues long. Germline lookup yields CDR1 SGHVS and CDR2 FQNEAQ. CDR3 bases: TGTGCCAGCAGCTCCGCCGGGACTACCTACAATGAGCAGTTCTTC. The encoded protein is CASSSAGTTYNEQFF.

In its sample, this clonotype was seen once. The rearrangement joins TRBV6-1 to TRBJ2-3; 8 nucleotides match TRBD2. Germline V gives CDR1 MNHNS, CDR2 SASEGT. With 2 bases clipped from V and 4 bases from J, the junction kept 5 bases outside the gene matches. The CDR3 loop spans 15 amino acids. Written as DNA, the CDR3 is TGTGCCAGCAGTGAATCGGGACTAGTCCCAGATACGCAGTATTTT. This codes for CASSESGLVPDTQYF.